The T cell receptor beta chain under discussion was sequenced for a study of CD8 T cells in Susac syndrome. The RNA, about 0.5 to 1 ug, was put through reverse transcription using random hexamers. TCR beta CDR3 was amplified by immunoSEQ multiplex PCR. This amplification extended across 54 Vbeta and 13 Jbeta segments. TCRdb re-analysed the immunoSEQ multiplex PCR reads in MiXCR, keeping a single row per CDR3 protein. The top ten hold 0.07% to 0.1% of the sample, which has approximately 150,000 distinct CDR3 sequences, around 94% seen once. Sequencing of TCR beta was performed on blood CD8+ T cells and on blood CD4+ T cells. While serving as controls, healthy donors were matched for age and sex. Negative isolation yielded CD8+ and CD4+ T cells; FACS enriched TEMRA cells. Between the trimmed V and J ends, which lost 0 bases and 2 bases, there was a span of 9 bases. The CDR3 is 15 amino acids. Looked up from germline, CDR1 is ENHRY and CDR2 is SYGVKD.

The chain employs TRBV10-3 and TRBJ2-3, with D possibly TRBD1 on 6 matching bases. Material for sequencing was CD4+ T cells from PBMCs. This TCR derives from a human donor in good health. The CDR3 nucleotides read TGTGCCATCAGTGAGTCGAGGGGGACCACAGATACGCAGTATTTT. It translates to CAISESRGTTDTQYF.